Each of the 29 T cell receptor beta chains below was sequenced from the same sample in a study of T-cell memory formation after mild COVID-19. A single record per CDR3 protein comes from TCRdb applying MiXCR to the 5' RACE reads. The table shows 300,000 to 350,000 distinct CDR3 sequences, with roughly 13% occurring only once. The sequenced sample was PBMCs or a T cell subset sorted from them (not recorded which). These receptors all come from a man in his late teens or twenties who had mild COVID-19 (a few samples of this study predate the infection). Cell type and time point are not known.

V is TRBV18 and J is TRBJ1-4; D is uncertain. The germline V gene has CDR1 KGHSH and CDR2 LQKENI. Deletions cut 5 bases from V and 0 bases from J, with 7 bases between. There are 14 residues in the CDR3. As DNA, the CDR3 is TGTGCCAGCTCAGCCTCTGCAACTAATGAAAAACTGTTTTTT. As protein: CASSASATNEKLFF.

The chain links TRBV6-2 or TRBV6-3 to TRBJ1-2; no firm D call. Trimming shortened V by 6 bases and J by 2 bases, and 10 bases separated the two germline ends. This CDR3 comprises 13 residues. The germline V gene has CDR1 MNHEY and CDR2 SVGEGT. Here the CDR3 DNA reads TGTGCCAGCAGCTCTCGATACAACTATGGCTACACCTTC. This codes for CASSSRYNYGYTF.

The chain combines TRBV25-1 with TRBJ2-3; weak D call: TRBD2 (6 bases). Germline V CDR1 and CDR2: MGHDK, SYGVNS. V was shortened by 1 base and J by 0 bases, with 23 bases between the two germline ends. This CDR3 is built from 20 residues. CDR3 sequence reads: CASSESRLGLAGPSTDTQYF. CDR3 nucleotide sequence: TGTGCCAGCAGTGAATCGAGGCTTGGTTTGGCGGGACCCAGCACAGATACGCAGTATTTT. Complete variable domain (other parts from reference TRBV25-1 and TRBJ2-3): EADIYQTPRYLVIGTGKKITLECSQTMGHDKMYWYQQDPGMELHLIHYSYGVNSTEKGDLSSESTVSRIRTEHFPLTLESARPSHTSQYLCASSESRLGLAGPSTDTQYFGPGTRLTVL.

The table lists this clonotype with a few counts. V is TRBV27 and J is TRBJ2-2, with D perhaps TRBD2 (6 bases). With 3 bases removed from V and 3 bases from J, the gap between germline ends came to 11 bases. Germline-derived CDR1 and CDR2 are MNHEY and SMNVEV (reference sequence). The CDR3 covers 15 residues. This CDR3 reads CASSFRERYTGELFF. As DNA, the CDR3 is TGTGCCAGCAGTTTTCGGGAGCGATACACCGGGGAGCTGTTTTTT.

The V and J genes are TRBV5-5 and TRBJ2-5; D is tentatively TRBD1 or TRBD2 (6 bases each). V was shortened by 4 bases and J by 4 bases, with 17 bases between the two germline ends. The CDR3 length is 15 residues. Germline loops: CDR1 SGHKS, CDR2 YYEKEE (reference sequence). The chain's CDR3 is CASSGGGAGAETQYF. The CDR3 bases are TGTGCCAGCAGCGGGGGAGGAGCAGGGGCAGAGACCCAGTACTTC.

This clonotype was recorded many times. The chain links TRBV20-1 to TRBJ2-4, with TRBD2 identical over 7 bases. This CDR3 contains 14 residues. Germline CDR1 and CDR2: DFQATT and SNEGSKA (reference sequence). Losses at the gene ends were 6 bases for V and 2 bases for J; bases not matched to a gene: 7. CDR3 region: CSARGRETKNIQYF. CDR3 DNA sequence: TGCAGTGCACGCGGGAGAGAAACCAAAAACATTCAGTACTTC.

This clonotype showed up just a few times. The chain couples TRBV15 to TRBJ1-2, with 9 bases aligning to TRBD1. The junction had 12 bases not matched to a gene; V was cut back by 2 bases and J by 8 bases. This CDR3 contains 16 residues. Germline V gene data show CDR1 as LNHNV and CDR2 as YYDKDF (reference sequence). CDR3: CATSRLQGQGIGGYTF. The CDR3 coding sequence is TGTGCCACCAGCAGACTTCAGGGACAGGGCATCGGGGGCTACACCTTC.

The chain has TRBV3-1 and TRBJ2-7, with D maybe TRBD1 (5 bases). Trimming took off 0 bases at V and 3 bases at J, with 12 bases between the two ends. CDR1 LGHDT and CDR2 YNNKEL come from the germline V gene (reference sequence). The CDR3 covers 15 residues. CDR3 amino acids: CASSQDRLTVYEQYF. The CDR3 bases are TGTGCCAGCAGCCAAGATCGGTTGACAGTCTACGAGCAGTACTTC.

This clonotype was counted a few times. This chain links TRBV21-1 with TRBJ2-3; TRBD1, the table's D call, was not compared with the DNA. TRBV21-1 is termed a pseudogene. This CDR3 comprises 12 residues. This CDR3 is CARKMGGGTQYF. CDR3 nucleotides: TGTGCCAGGAAAATGGGCGGGGGAACGCAGTATTTT.

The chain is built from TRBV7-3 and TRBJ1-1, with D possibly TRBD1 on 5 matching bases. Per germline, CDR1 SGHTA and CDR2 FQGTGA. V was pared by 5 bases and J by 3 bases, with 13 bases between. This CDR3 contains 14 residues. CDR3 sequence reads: CASSPGRGDTEAFF. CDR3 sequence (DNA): TGTGCCAGCAGCCCCGGGCGGGGGGACACTGAAGCTTTCTTT.

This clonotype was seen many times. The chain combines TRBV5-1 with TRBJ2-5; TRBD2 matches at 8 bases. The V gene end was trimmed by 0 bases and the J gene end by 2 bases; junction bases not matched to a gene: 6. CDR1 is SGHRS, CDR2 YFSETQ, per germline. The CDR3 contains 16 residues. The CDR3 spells CASSLGSGGIQETQYF. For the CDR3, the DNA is TGCGCCAGCAGCTTGGGAAGCGGGGGTATACAAGAGACCCAGTACTTC. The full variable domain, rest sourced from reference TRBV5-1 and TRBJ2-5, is KAGVTQTPRYLIKTRGQQVTLSCSPISGHRSVSWYQQTPGQGLQFLFEYFSETQRNKGNFPGRFSGRQFSNSRSEMNVSTLELGDSALYLCASSLGSGGIQETQYFGPGTRLLVL.

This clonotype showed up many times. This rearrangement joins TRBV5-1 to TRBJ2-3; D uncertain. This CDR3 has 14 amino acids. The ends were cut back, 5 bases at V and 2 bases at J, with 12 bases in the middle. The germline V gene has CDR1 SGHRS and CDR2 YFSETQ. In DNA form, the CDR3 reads TGCGCCAGCAGGGCAGGTCGACCCACAGATACGCAGTATTTT. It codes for CASRAGRPTDTQYF.

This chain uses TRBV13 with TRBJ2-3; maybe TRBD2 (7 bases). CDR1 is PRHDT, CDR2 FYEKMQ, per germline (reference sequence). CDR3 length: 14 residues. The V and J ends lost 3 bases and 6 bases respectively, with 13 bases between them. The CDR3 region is CASSFGGGGDTQYF. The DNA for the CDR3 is TGTGCCAGCAGCTTCGGCGGGGGCGGGGATACGCAGTATTTT.

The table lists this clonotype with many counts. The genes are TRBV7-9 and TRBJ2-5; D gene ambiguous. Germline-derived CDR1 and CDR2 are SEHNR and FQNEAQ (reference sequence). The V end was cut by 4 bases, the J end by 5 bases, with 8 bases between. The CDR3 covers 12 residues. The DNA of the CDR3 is TGTGCCAGCAGCTCGGGTTGGGAGACCCAGTACTTC. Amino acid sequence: CASSSGWETQYF.

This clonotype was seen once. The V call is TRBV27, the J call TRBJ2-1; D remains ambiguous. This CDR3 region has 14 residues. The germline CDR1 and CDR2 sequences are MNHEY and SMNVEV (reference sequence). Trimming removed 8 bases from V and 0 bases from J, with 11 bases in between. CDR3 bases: TGTGCCAGCGGTACCTTGATCTCCTACAATGAGCAGTTCTTC. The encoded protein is CASGTLISYNEQFF.

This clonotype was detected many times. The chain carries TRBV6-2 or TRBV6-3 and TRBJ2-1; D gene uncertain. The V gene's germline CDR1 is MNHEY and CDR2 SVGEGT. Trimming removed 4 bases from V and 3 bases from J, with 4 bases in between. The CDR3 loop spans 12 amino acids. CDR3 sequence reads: CASSSDYNEQFF. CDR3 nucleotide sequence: TGTGCCAGCAGTTCCGACTACAATGAGCAGTTCTTC.

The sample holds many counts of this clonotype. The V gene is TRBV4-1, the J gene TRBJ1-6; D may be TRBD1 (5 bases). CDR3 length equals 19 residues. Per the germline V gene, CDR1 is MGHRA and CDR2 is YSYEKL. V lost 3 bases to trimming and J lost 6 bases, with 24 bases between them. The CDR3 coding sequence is TGCGCCAGCAGCCACCAAACGCGGGGACCAAGGTTTCGTAATTCACCCCTCCACTTT. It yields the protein CASSHQTRGPRFRNSPLHF.

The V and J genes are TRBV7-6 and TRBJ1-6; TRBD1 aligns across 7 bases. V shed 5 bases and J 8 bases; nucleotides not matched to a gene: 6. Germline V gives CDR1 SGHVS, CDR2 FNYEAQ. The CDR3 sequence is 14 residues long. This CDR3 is CASSPTGADSPLHF. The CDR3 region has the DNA TGTGCCAGCAGCCCAACAGGGGCCGATTCACCCCTCCACTTT.

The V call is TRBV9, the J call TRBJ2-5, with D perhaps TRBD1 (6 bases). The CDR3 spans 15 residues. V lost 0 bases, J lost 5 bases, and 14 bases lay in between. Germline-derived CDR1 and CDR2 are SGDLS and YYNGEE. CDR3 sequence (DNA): TGTGCCAGCAGCGTAGAGGGGGTTCGGTGGGAGACCCAGTACTTC. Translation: CASSVEGVRWETQYF. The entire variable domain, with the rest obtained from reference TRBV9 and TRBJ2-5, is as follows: DSGVTQTPKHLITATGQRVTLRCSPRSGDLSVYWYQQSLDQGLQFLIQYYNGEERAKGNILERFSAQQFPDLHSELNLSSLELGDSALYFCASSVEGVRWETQYFGPGTRLLVL.

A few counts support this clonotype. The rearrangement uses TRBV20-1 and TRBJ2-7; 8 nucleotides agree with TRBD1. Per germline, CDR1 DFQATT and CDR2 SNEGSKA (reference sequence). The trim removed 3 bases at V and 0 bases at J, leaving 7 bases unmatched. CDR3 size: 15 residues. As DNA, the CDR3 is TGCAGTGCTAGTGACCCCCAGGGGGCCTCCTACGAGCAGTACGTC. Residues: CSASDPQGASYEQYV.

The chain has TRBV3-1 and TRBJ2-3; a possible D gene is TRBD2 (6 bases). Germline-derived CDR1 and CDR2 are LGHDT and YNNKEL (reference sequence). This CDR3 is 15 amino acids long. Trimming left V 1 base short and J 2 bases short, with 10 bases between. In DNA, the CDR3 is TGTGCCAGCAGCCAAGGGCGGGGTCTCACAGATACGCAGTATTTT. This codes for CASSQGRGLTDTQYF.

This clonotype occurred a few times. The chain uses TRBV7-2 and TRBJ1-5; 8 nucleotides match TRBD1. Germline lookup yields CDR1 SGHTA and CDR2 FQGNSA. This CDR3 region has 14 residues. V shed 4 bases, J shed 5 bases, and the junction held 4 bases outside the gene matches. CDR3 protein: CASSSQGVDQPQHF. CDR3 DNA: TGTGCCAGCAGCTCACAGGGGGTGGATCAGCCCCAGCATTTT.

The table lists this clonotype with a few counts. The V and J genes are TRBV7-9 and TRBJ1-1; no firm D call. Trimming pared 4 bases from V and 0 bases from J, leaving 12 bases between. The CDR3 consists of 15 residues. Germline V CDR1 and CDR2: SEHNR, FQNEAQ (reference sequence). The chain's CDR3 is CASSSTRPVNTEAFF. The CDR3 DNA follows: TGTGCCAGCAGCTCCACCCGGCCCGTGAACACTGAAGCTTTCTTT.

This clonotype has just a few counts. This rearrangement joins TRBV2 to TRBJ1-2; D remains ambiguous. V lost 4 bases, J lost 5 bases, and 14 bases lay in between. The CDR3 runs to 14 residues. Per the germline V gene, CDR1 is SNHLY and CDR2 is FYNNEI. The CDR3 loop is CASSGSEVGYGYTF. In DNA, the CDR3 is TGTGCCAGCAGTGGATCCGAGGTGGGGTATGGCTACACCTTC.

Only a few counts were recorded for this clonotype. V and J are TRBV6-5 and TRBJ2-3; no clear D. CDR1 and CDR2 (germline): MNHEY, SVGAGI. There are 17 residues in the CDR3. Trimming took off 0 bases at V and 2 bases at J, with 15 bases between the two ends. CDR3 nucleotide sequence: TGTGCCAGCAGTTACTCTCCAAGGGCTTCCCTCACAGATACGCAGTATTTT. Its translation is CASSYSPRASLTDTQYF.

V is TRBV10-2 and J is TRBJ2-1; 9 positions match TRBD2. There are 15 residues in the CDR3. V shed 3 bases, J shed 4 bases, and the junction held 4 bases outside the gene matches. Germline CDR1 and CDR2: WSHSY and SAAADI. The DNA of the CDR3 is TGCGCCAGCAGTGATAGGAGCGGGGGGTACAATGAGCAGTTCTTC. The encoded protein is CASSDRSGGYNEQFF.

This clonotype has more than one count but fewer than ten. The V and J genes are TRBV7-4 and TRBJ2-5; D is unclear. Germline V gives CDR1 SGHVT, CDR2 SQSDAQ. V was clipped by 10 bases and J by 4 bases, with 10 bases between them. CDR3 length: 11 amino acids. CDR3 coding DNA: TGTGCCAACCCTGGGATAGAGACCCAGTACTTC. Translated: CANPGIETQYF.

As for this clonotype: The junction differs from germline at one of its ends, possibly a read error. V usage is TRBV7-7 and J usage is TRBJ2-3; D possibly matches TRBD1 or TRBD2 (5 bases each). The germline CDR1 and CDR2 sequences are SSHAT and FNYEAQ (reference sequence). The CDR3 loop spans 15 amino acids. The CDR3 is CASSPRWDRTDTQYF. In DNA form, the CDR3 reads TGTGCTAGCAGCCCCCGATGGGACCGCACAGATACGCAGTATTTT.

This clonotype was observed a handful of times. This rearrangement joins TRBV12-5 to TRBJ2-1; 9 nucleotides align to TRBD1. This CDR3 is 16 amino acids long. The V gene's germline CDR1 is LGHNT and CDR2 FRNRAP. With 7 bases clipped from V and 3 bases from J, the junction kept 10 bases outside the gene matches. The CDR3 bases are TGTGCTAGTGCCACGGATAGGACAGGGGTCTACAATGAGCAGTTCTTC. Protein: CASATDRTGVYNEQFF.